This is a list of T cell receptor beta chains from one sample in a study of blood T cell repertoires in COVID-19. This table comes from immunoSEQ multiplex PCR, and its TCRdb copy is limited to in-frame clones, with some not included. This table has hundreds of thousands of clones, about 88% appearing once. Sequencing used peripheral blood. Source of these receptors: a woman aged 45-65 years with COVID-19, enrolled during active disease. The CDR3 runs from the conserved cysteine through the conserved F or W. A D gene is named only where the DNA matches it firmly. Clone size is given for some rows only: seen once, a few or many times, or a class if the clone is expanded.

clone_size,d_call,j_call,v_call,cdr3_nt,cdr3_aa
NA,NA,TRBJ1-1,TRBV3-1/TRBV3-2,TGTGCCAGCAGCCGTAGGGCCAGCGGGGCTGAAGCTTTCTTT,CASSRRASGAEAFF
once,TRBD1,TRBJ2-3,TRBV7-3,TGTGCCAGCAGCTCCGGACAGGGAACAGATACGCAGTATTTT,CASSSGQGTDTQYF
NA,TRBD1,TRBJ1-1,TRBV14,TGTGCCAGCAGCTTGGGACAGGGAACTGAAGCTTTCTTT,CASSLGQGTEAFF
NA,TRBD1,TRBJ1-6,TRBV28,TGTGCCAGCAGTTTCTCAGGGGGCGCGGGGAATTCACCCCTCCACTTT,CASSFSGGAGNSPLHF
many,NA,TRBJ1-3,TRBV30,TGTGCCTGGAGTGGACAGCGATCCTCTGGAAACACCATATATTTT,CAWSGQRSSGNTIYF
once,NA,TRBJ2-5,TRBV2,TGTGCCAGCAGTGGCGGAGCAAGCCAAGAGACCCAGTACTTC,CASSGGASQETQYF
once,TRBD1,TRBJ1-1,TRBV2,TGTGCCAGCAGTGAAGCCCGGGACAGGGCTGAAGCTTTCTTT,CASSEARDRAEAFF
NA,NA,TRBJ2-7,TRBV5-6,TGTGCCAGCAGCTCGATTCTTGGCCTCTCCTACGAGCAGTACTTC,CASSSILGLSYEQYF
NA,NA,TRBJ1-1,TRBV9,TGTGCCAGCAGCGCCCAAGGGGCATCAGGCACTGAAGCTTTCTTT,CASSAQGASGTEAFF
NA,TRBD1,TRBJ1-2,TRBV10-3,TGTGCCATCAGTGACTGGACAGGGCCCTTTGTCTATGGCTACACCTTC,CAISDWTGPFVYGYTF
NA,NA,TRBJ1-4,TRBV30,TGTGCCTGGACAGGGCCTTATGAAAAACTGTTTTTT,CAWTGPYEKLFF
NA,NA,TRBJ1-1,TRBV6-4,TGTGCCAGCAGTAGGGGCCTAGGGACTGAAGCTTTCTTT,CASSRGLGTEAFF
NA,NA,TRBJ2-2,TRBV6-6,TGTGCCAGCAGCCCCCCTAAAGACACCGGGGAGCTGTTTTTT,CASSPPKDTGELFF
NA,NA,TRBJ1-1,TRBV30,TGTGCCTGGAGTGTACGGGGTGGGACTGAAGCTTTCTTT,CAWSVRGGTEAFF
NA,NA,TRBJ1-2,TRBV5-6,TGTGCCAGCACCGTACAGGGAATCAACTATGGCTACACCTTC,CASTVQGINYGYTF
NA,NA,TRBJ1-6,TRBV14,TGTGCCAGCAGCCAAGAAAGAAGCTTACCCCTCCACTTT,CASSQERSLPLHF
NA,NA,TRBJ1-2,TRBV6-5,TGTGCCAGCAGTTACTCGATTCAGGCGGGGGCGGGGGGCTACACCTTC,CASSYSIQAGAGGYTF
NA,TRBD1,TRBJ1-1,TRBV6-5,TGTGCCAGCAGTTCCGACAGGGAGAGTGAAGCTTTCTTT,CASSSDRESEAFF
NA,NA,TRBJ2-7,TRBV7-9,TGTGCCAGCAGCTTAGTCGTAGGAGACGAGCAGTACTTC,CASSLVVGDEQYF
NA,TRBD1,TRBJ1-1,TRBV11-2,TGTGCCAGCAGCCTCCGACAGGGTTGGGGCACTGAAGCTTTCTTT,CASSLRQGWGTEAFF
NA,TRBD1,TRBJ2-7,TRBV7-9,TGTGCCAGCAGCCCCCACAGGGGGCGACTCTACGAGCAGTACTTC,CASSPHRGRLYEQYF
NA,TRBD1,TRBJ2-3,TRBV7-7,TGTGCCAGCAGCCCCGGACAGGGGCCAGGTACGCAGTATTTT,CASSPGQGPGTQYF
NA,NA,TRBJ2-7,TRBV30,TGTGCCTGGAGTGTATTGGCCCCCCCCAGGGCCTACGAGCAGTACTTC,CAWSVLAPPRAYEQYF
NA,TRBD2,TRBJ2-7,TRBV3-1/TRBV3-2,TGTGCCAGCAGCCAAGAACTAGCGGGGGCCCACGAGCAGTACTTC,CASSQELAGAHEQYF
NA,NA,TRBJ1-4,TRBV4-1,TGCGCCAGCAGCGAGTCGGCTAATGAAAAACTGTTTTTT,CASSESANEKLFF
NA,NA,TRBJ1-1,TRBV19,TGTGCCAGTAGTAATACGGTGAACACTGAAGCTTTCTTT,CASSNTVNTEAFF
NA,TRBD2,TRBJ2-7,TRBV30,TGTGCCTGGAGCCCGGGAGGTGAGCAGTACTTC,CAWSPGGEQYF
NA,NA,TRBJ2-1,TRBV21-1,TGTGCCAGCAGCAAAGGGACTAGCGGGGGGCTGTTCCCAAACAGTGAGCAGTTCTTC,CASSKGTSGGLFPNSEQFF
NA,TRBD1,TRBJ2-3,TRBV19,TGTGCCAGTAGTATTTGGGGGGACAGGGGGCCGACAGATACGCAGTATTTT,CASSIWGDRGPTDTQYF
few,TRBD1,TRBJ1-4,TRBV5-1,TGCGCCAGCAGCAGGGGGCTTGATGCAACTAATGAAAAACTGTTTTTT,CASSRGLDATNEKLFF
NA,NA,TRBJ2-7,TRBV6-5,TGTGCCAGCAGTTACTCCAGGAACTACGAGCAGTACTTC,CASSYSRNYEQYF
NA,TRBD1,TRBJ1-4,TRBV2,TGTGCCACTTCAGGGGGCCAAGCCCCTAATGAAAAACTGTTTTTT,CATSGGQAPNEKLFF
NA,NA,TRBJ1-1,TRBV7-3,TGTGCCAGCAGCCTGGACAGGAACACTGAAGCTTTCTTT,CASSLDRNTEAFF
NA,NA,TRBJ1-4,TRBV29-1,TGCAGCGTTGTCTGGGCGCCAACTAATGAAAAACTGTTTTTT,CSVVWAPTNEKLFF
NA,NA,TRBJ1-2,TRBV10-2,TGCGCCAGCAGTGAGCCGGACAGAACAGCTAACTATGGCTACACCTTC,CASSEPDRTANYGYTF
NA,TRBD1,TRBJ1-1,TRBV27,TGTGCCAGCAGTTTGGGGGGACAGGGTGATTGTGAAGCTTTCTTT,CASSLGGQGDCEAFF
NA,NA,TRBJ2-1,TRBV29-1,TGCAGCGTTTCCCCAGGACTTCCCTACAATGAGCAGTTCTTC,CSVSPGLPYNEQFF
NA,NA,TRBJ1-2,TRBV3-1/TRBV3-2,TGTGCCAGCAGCCAAGGGGTTGGTGGAGGGTACGAGGGCTACACCTTC,CASSQGVGGGYEGYTF
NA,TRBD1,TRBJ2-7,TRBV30,TGTGCCTGGAGGGCAGACAGGGACGAGCAGTACTTC,CAWRADRDEQYF
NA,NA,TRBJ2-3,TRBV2,TGTGCCAGCAGTGCACAGCTAGCGAAGGTAGCAGATACGCAGTATTTT,CASSAQLAKVADTQYF
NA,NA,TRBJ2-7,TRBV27,TGTGCCAGCAGCTACATGGGGGGTTTCTCCTACGAGCAGTACTTC,CASSYMGGFSYEQYF
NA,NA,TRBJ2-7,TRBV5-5,TGTGCCAGCACGTCCCCCAGGTCCTACGAGCAGTACTTC,CASTSPRSYEQYF
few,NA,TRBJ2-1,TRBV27,TGTGCCAGCAGTTTTAGGGGGAGTGAGCAGTTCTTC,CASSFRGSEQFF
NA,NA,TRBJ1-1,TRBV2,TGTGCCAGCCCACCTGGCCCATTCGAGAACACTGAAGCTTTCTTT,CASPPGPFENTEAFF
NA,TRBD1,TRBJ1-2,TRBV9,TGTGCCAGCAATCAGCGGACAGGGGATGGCTACACCTTC,CASNQRTGDGYTF
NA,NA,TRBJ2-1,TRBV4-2,TGTGCCAGCAGCCAAGGAGGCTCAGGGGGGCGGGATGAGCAGTTCTTC,CASSQGGSGGRDEQFF
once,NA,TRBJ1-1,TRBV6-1,TGTGCCAGCAGTGACAGGGCGGCTGAAGCTTTCTTT,CASSDRAAEAFF